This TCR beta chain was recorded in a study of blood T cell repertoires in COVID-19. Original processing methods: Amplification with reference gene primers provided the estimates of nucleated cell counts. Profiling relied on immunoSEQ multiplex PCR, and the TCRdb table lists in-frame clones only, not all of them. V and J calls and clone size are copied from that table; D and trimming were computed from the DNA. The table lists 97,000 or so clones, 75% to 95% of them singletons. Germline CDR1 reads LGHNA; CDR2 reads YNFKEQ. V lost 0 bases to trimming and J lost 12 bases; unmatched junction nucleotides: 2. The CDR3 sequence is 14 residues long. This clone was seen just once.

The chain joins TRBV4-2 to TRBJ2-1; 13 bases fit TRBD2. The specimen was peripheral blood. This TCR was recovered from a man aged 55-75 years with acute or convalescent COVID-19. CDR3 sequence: CASSQETSGGRQFF. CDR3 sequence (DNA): TGTGCCAGCAGCCAAGAGACTAGCGGGGGGAGGCAGTTCTTC.